The clone carrying this T cell receptor (beta chain) was found a few times. The use of a sample-barcoded 5' primer and a J-beta primer mix characterized a second PCR of about 6 to 11 cycles. TCRdb used MiXCR to reprocess the 5' RACE reads, holding one entry per CDR3 protein. The sample yields approximately 760,000 distinct CDR3 sequences, approximately 25% seen once. Trimming took 2 bases from V and 6 from J, leaving 24 bases between them. This CDR3 is 18 amino acids long. This sample is part of a study of blood T cells in healthy people across ages. In addition, the sample was reused for a study of T cells of mothers and their children.

The origin of this receptor is a boy between 10 and 17 years old in good health. Material for sequencing was blood. The chain combines TRBV12-3 or TRBV12-4 with TRBJ2-3; the D gene is possibly TRBD1 (5 bases). The CDR3 nucleotides are TGTGCCAGCAGTTTATGGGGCCCAGGGTCGACTCAAGGGGATACGCAGTATTTT. It codes for CASSLWGPGSTQGDTQYF.